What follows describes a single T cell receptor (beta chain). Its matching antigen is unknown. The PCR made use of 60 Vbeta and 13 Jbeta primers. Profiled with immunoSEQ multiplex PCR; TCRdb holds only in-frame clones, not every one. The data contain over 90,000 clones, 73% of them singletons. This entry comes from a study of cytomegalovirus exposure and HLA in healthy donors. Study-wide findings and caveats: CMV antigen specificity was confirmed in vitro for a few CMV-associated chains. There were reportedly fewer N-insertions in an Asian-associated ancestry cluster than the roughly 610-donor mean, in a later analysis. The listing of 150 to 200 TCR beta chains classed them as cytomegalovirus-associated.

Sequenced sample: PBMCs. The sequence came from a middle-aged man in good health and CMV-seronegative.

CDR3 nucleotide sequence: TGTGCCAGCAGCCAAGATTTTCGGGGGGCCGTTACCAATGAGCAGTTCTTC. Encoded protein: CASSQDFRGAVTNEQFF. The chain uses TRBV4-2 and TRBJ2-1; a possible D gene is TRBD2 (7 bases). This CDR3 contains 17 residues. V was shortened by 0 bases and J by 6 bases, with 18 bases between the two germline ends. Germline V lookup: CDR1 LGHNA, CDR2 YNFKEQ.